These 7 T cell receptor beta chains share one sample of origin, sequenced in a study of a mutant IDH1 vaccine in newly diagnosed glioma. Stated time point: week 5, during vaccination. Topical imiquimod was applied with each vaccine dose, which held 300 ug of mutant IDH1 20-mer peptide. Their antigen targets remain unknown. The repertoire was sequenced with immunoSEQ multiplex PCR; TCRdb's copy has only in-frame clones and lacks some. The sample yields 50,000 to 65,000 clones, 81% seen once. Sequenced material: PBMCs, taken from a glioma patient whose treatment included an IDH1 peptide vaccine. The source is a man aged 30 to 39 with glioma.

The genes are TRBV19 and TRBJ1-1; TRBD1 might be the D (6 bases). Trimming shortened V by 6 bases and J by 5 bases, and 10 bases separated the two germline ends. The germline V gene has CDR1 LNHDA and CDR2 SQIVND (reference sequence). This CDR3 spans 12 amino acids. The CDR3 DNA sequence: TGTGCCAGTAGACAGGGCCCTACTGAAGCTTTCTTT. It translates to CASRQGPTEAFF.

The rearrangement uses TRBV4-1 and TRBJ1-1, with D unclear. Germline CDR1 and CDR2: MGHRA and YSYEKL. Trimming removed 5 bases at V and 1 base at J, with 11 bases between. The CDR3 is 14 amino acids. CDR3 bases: TGCGCCAGCAGCGGGCCATTAAGGAACACTGAAGCTTTCTTT. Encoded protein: CASSGPLRNTEAFF.

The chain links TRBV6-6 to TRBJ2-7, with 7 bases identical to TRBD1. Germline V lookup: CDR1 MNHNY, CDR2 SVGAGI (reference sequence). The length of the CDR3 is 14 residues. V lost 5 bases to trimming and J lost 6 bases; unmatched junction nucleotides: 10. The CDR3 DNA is TGTGCCAGCAGTATTCGACAGGGACGTTCCGAGCAGTACTTC. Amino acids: CASSIRQGRSEQYF.

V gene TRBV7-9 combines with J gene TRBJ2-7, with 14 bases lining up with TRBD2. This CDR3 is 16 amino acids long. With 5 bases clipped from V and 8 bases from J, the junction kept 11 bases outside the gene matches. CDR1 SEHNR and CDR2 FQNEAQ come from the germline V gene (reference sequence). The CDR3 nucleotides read TGTGCCAGCAGCCCTCGGACTAGCGGGGGGTTTCATAAGCAGTACTTC. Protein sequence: CASSPRTSGGFHKQYF. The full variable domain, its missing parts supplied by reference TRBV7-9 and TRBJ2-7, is DTGVSQNPRHKITKRGQNVTFRCDPISEHNRLYWYRQTLGQGPEFLTYFQNEAQLEKSRLLSDRFSAERPKGSFSTLEIQRTEQGDSAMYLCASSPRTSGGFHKQYFGPGTRLTVT.

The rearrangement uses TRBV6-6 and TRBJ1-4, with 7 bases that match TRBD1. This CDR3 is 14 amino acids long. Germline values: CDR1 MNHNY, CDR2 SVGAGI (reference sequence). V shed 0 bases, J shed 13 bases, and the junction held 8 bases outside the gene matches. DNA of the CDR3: TGTGCCAGCAGTTACTCGACAGGGAGGTCGATACTGTTTTTT. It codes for CASSYSTGRSILFF.

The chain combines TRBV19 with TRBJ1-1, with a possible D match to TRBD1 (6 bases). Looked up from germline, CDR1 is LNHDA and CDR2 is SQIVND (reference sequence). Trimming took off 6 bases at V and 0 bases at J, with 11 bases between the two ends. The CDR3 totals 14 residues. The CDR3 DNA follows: TGTGCCAGTAGCTCGGGACACCTGAACACTGAAGCTTTCTTT. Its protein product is CASSSGHLNTEAFF.

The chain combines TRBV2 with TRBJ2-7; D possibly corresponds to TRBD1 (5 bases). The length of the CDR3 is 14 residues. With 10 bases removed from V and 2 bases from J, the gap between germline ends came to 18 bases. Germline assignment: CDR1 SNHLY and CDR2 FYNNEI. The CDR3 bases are TGTGCCACCAAGGGGCAGGGAATAACCTACGAGCAGTACTTC. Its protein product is CATKGQGITYEQYF. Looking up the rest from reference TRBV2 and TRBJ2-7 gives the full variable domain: EPEVTQTPSHQVTQMGQEVILRCVPISNHLYFYWYRQILGQKVEFLVSFYNNEISEKSEIFDDQFSVERPDGSNFTLKIRSTKLEDSAMYFCATKGQGITYEQYFGPGTRLTVT.